One TCR beta chain is described in this entry. The sample comes from a study of blood T cell repertoires in COVID-19. Clones were sequenced by immunoSEQ multiplex PCR, and TCRdb holds only the in-frame ones, with some missing. The sample has some 82,000 clones; around 80% are singletons. The CDR3 is 14 amino acids. The germline V gene encodes CDR1 SGDLS and CDR2 YYNGEE. V was pared by 5 bases and J by 6 bases, with 15 bases between. The specimen sequenced was peripheral blood. The receptor's source is a man at least 80 years old with active or convalescent COVID-19. The chain joins TRBV9 to TRBJ1-5; D is perhaps TRBD1 (5 bases). CDR3: CASRSGGGGQPQHF. In DNA, the CDR3 is TGTGCCAGCAGATCCGGGGGAGGAGGTCAGCCCCAGCATTTT.